The TCR beta chain under discussion was sequenced for a study of patients and donors after allogeneic stem cell transplantation (dated by TCRdb to about 2020). The library was obtained by RT-PCR. TCRdb records NextSeq 550 as the sequencer. TCRdb's own reprocessing of the public reads used fastp at Q25 and MiXCR and kept productive beta chains. Each entry merges the rows of one CDR3 protein and shows their most common DNA and genes. This sample comprises 800,000 to 1,000,000 distinct CDR3 sequences, more than 15% of them detected only once. 5.5% to 6.5% of the sample rests with the top ten. Details on this clonotype: Its recognized antigen is unknown. Base quality data are lacking; no much larger clone is found one base away.

V and J are truncated by 3 bases and 11 bases respectively, leaving an intervening sequence of 19 bases. The CDR3 numbers 14 residues from cysteine through phenylalanine. Only the CDR3 DNA stays, 42 bases, in frame from base 1. The germline V gene provides CDR1 ENHRY and CDR2 SYGVKD. The sequencing sample was made of blood, either unsorted or a sorted T cell fraction (not recorded which). The sequence joins TRBV10-3 to TRBJ1-1; matching of 5 bases hints at TRBD1 as the D gene. This sequence originates from a human donor who was either an allogeneic HSCT recipient or a stem cell or donor lymphocyte infusion donor (not recorded which). It is not recorded whose cells these are; they may come from a transplant donor. The CDR3 is CAISDEQVGWEAFF. The sequence in DNA is TGTGCCATCAGTGACGAACAGGTGGGCTGGGAGGCTTTCTTT.